What follows describes a single T cell receptor beta chain. The antigen remains undetermined. Time point defined: persistent/refractory GD, antithyroid drugs over 5 years with positive TRAb. PBMC-derived RNA was used for the TCR library. This sample was included in a study of regulatory T cells in long-lasting Graves disease. General observations from the study: New patients shared fewer public clonotypes (more than 850) than persistent patients did (around 3,000).

In germline, CDR1 is MNHEY, CDR2 SVGEGT. Trimming removed 4 bases from V and 2 bases from J, with 12 bases in between. The CDR3 consists of 15 residues. Building of the TCR beta libraries involved iRepertoire HTBI primers and Arm-PCR of CDR3 regions. Via MiXCR, TCRdb re-called the multiplex PCR reads, giving one row per CDR3 protein. The profile shows roughly 400,000 distinct CDR3 sequences, around a fifth of them singletons. This chain links TRBV6-2 or TRBV6-3 with TRBJ1-5, with D unclear. The source material was peripheral blood mononuclear cells (PBMCs), sampled when the disease was refractory, from a patient treated with antithyroid drugs. This TCR came from a female donor with Graves disease. In DNA form, the CDR3 reads TGTGCCAGCAGTTTAGTGACTGGGGGCAATCAGCCCCAGCATTTT. This gives the protein CASSLVTGGNQPQHF.